These T cell receptor beta chains were read from a single sample in a study of neurological immune-mediated disorders. TCRdb itself ran the 5' RACE reads through MiXCR, one entry per CDR3 protein. The table records around 68,000 distinct CDR3 sequences, under 5% of them present only once. The sequencing sample was made of PBMCs. The receptors come from a man aged 45-65 years with multiple sclerosis. The CDR3 runs from the conserved cysteine through the conserved F or W. The D gene is left open where the match is weak. Size tells how often a clone was seen (once, few, many) or the class of an expanded clone, and some rows leave it out.

many,TRBV12-3/TRBV12-4,TRBJ1-5,.,16,CASSRRGVGQGLPQHF,TGTGCCAGCAGCCGTCGGGGTGTTGGCCAGGGGCTGCCCCAGCATTTT
many,TRBV20-1,TRBJ1-5,.,13,CSARASGNQPQHF,TGCAGTGCTAGAGCCTCGGGCAATCAGCCCCAGCATTTT
many,TRBV5-1,TRBJ2-2,.,13,CASRSGVTGELFF,TGCGCCAGCAGATCAGGGGTTACCGGGGAGCTGTTTTTT
many,TRBV10-1,TRBJ2-5,.,15,CASSESGPPGETQYF,TGCGCCAGCAGTGAGTCTGGCCCCCCGGGGGAGACCCAGTACTTC
.,TRBV6-6,TRBJ2-5,.,15,CASSYSGGRQETQYF,TGTGCCAGCAGTTACTCAGGGGGACGCCAAGAGACCCAGTACTTC
many,TRBV3-1,TRBJ1-5,TRBD1,13,CASSRQGNQPQHF,TGTGCCAGCAGTCGACAGGGGAATCAGCCCCAGCATTTT
many,TRBV2,TRBJ2-2,TRBD1,15,CASIGGQGNTGELFF,TGTGCCAGCATTGGGGGACAGGGTAACACCGGGGAGCTGTTTTTT
many,TRBV27,TRBJ2-3,.,13,CAIRRGSTDTQYF,TGTGCCATAAGGCGCGGGAGCACAGATACGCAGTATTTT
many,TRBV4-2,TRBJ2-1,TRBD2,18,CASSQSLAGGIGANEQFF,TGTGCCAGCAGCCAGTCACTAGCGGGGGGCATCGGAGCCAATGAGCAGTTCTTC
many,TRBV25-1,TRBJ2-1,.,13,CASTGFPYNEQFF,TGTGCCAGCACAGGGTTCCCCTACAATGAGCAGTTCTTC
.,TRBV6-5,TRBJ2-5,TRBD2,14,CASRLGLAEETQYF,TGTGCCAGCAGACTGGGACTAGCGGAAGAGACCCAGTACTTC
many,TRBV24-1,TRBJ1-2,TRBD1,14,CATSEDRGREGYTF,TGTGCCACCAGTGAAGACAGGGGGCGTGAGGGCTACACCTTC
few,TRBV4-1,TRBJ2-6,.,14,CASSQGKDTGVLTF,TGCGCCAGCAGCCAAGGGAAGGACACCGGCGTCCTGACTTTC
many,TRBV5-1,TRBJ2-5,TRBD2,13,CASRVSSGETQYF,TGCGCCAGCAGGGTATCTAGCGGAGAGACCCAGTACTTC
few,TRBV20-1,TRBJ1-6,TRBD1,15,CSAREGTVYNSPLNF,TGCAGTGCTAGAGAAGGGACAGTATATAATTCACCCCTCAACTTT
many,TRBV20-1,TRBJ2-5,.,14,CSASPRSPQETQYF,TGCAGTGCTAGTCCGAGGTCACCACAAGAGACCCAGTACTTC
many,TRBV5-6,TRBJ1-1,.,13,CASSSIVNTEAFF,TGTGCCAGCAGCTCCATTGTGAACACTGAAGCTTTCTTT
many,TRBV6-5,TRBJ2-5,.,14,CASSFSRKQETQYF,TGTGCCAGCAGTTTCAGTCGGAAGCAAGAGACCCAGTACTTC
many,TRBV4-3,TRBJ2-4,.,12,CASSPSPGPQYF,TGCGCCAGCAGCCCAAGTCCGGGACCGCAGTACTTC
many,TRBV5-6,TRBJ2-1,.,14,CASSLRGIYNEQFF,TGTGCCAGCAGCTTACGGGGGATATACAATGAGCAGTTCTTC
many,TRBV5-1,TRBJ2-1,TRBD2,16,CASSLVPSGGYNEQFF,TGCGCCAGCAGCTTGGTGCCTAGCGGGGGATACAATGAGCAGTTCTTC
many,TRBV5-1,TRBJ2-7,.,15,CASSLDPGPSYEQYF,TGCGCCAGCAGCTTAGATCCAGGGCCCTCCTACGAGCAGTACTTC
few,TRBV2,TRBJ1-5,.,13,CASNREGNQPQNF,TGTGCCAGCAACAGAGAAGGCAATCAGCCCCAGAATTTT
many,TRBV5-6,TRBJ1-1,.,14,CASRITGRNTEAFF,TGTGCCAGCAGAATAACAGGGAGGAACACTGAAGCTTTCTTT
many,TRBV2,TRBJ2-1,TRBD2,15,CASNVLAGRDNEQFF,TGTGCCAGCAATGTACTAGCGGGCAGAGACAATGAGCAGTTCTTC
many,TRBV20-1,TRBJ2-3,.,14,CSARARGMSDTQYF,TGCAGTGCTAGAGCCCGGGGCATGAGTGATACGCAGTATTTT
many,TRBV6-2/TRBV6-3,TRBJ2-7,.,12,CASSYLNYEQYF,TGTGCCAGCAGTTACCTGAACTACGAGCAGTACTTC
many,TRBV5-1,TRBJ2-5,.,14,CASSLGWGQETQYF,TGCGCCAGCAGCTTGGGTTGGGGTCAAGAGACCCAGTACTTC
many,TRBV15,TRBJ1-1,.,14,CATSRDLTNTEAFF,TGTGCCACCAGCAGAGATCTGACGAACACTGAAGCTTTCTTT
few,TRBV20-1,TRBJ1-5,TRBD1,16,CSAREIYRGRDQPQNF,TGCAGTGCTAGAGAAATTTACAGGGGGCGCGATCAGCCCCAGAATTTT
many,TRBV3-1,TRBJ2-2,.,13,CASSLPLPGELFF,TGTGCCAGCAGCCTACCCCTTCCCGGGGAGCTGTTTTTT
many,TRBV21-1,TRBJ2-4,.,13,CASSKRAENIQYF,TGTGCCAGCAGCAAGAGGGCCGAAAACATTCAGTACTTC
many,TRBV5-1,TRBJ2-5,TRBD2,13,CASSRGDGETQYF,TGCGCCAGCAGCCGGGGGGACGGGGAGACCCAGTACTTC
.,TRBV7-6,TRBJ2-4,TRBD1,16,CASSLGTGVLGDIQYF,TGTGCCAGCAGCTTAGGGACAGGGGTTCTTGGGGACATTCAGTACTTC
many,TRBV5-6,TRBJ1-5,.,12,CASSGGGQPQHF,TGTGCCAGCTCCGGGGGCGGTCAGCCCCAGCATTTT
once,TRBV4-1,TRBJ1-5,.,14,CASSPHREGQPQNF,TGCGCCAGCAGCCCTCACAGGGAGGGTCAGCCCCAGAATTTT
many,TRBV7-3,TRBJ2-7,TRBD2,15,CASSLTAGRVNEQYF,TGTGCCAGCAGCTTAACTGCAGGGAGGGTAAACGAGCAGTACTTC
many,TRBV12-3/TRBV12-4,TRBJ2-1,.,14,CASSAGHPYNEQFF,TGTGCCAGCAGCGCGGGACATCCCTACAATGAGCAGTTCTTC
few,TRBV4-1,TRBJ2-7,.,12,CASSPHPYEQYF,TGCGCCAGCAGCCCACATCCCTACGAGCAGTACTTC
many,TRBV20-1,TRBJ1-2,TRBD1,13,CSASLTGAYGYTF,TGCAGTGCTAGTCTCACAGGGGCCTATGGCTACACCTTC
.,TRBV7-6,TRBJ2-2,.,16,CASGKTGLSETGELFF,TGTGCCAGCGGCAAGACGGGGCTCTCCGAGACCGGGGAGCTGTTTTTT
many,TRBV5-1,TRBJ2-4,TRBD1,14,CASRLTTGKNIQYF,TGCGCCAGCAGACTAACGACAGGGAAAAACATTCAGTACTTC
many,TRBV7-6,TRBJ1-6,.,12,CASSSYGSPLHF,TGTGCCAGCAGCTCTTATGGTTCACCCCTCCACTTT
few,TRBV10-3,TRBJ2-7,.,19,CAISEVLSEWSATSYEQYF,TGTGCCATCAGTGAGGTTTTATCGGAATGGTCAGCCACTAGCTACGAGCAGTACTTC
many,TRBV7-2,TRBJ2-2,.,15,CASSLFGANTGELFF,TGTGCCAGCAGCTTATTCGGGGCGAACACCGGGGAGCTGTTTTTT
.,TRBV7-2,TRBJ1-2,.,14,CASSFSGAYYGYTF,TGTGCCAGCAGCTTTTCGGGGGCTTACTATGGCTACACCTTC
many,TRBV28,TRBJ1-2,.,14,CASSFSGFPYGYTF,TGTGCCAGCAGTTTTTCGGGATTCCCCTATGGCTACACCTTC
many,TRBV12-3/TRBV12-4,TRBJ2-1,.,15,CASSFAGPKNNEQFF,TGTGCCAGCAGTTTCGCCGGACCTAAGAACAATGAGCAGTTCTTC
.,TRBV7-8,TRBJ2-1,TRBD1,17,CASSLAARGSQFHEQFF,TGTGCCAGCAGCTTAGCGGCCAGGGGGTCACAATTTCATGAGCAGTTCTTC
few,TRBV4-1,TRBJ2-2,TRBD1,17,CASSRTIGTGIPGELFF,TGCGCCAGCAGCCGGACCATCGGGACAGGGATCCCCGGGGAGCTGTTTTTT
many,TRBV4-1,TRBJ2-7,.,14,CASSQVGTSYEQYF,TGCGCCAGCAGCCAAGTCGGAACCTCCTACGAGCAGTACTTC
many,TRBV3-1,TRBJ2-3,.,14,CATQAPRSADTQYF,TGTGCCACACAGGCTCCCCGGAGCGCAGATACGCAGTATTTT
many,TRBV6-2/TRBV6-3,TRBJ2-1,TRBD2,15,CASSSAGGGYNEQFF,TGTGCCAGCAGTTCGGCCGGCGGGGGGTACAATGAGCAGTTCTTC
many,TRBV6-2/TRBV6-3,TRBJ2-1,TRBD2,14,CASTQRGPYNEQFF,TGTGCCAGCACCCAGCGGGGCCCCTACAATGAGCAGTTCTTC
many,TRBV25-1,TRBJ1-2,.,11,CASSNLYGYTF,TGTGCCAGCAGTAATCTCTATGGCTACACCTTC
many,TRBV6-1,TRBJ1-2,.,14,CASSRTSGDYGYTF,TGTGCCAGCAGTCGGACCTCAGGAGACTATGGCTACACCTTC
many,TRBV6-6,TRBJ2-5,TRBD2,14,CASSPGGVQETQYF,TGTGCCAGCAGCCCCGGGGGGGTACAAGAGACCCAGTACTTC
few,TRBV5-1,TRBJ2-3,.,16,CASSLPRDSRTDTQYF,TGCGCCAGCAGCTTACCCCGGGACTCACGCACAGATACGCAGTATTTT
few,TRBV4-2,TRBJ1-4,.,12,CASSQEYEKLFF,TGTGCCAGCAGCCAAGAGTATGAAAAACTGTTTTTT
many,TRBV5-1,TRBJ1-6,.,16,CASSPSGSSYNSPLNF,TGCGCCAGCAGCCCCTCAGGGAGCTCCTATAATTCACCCCTCAACTTT